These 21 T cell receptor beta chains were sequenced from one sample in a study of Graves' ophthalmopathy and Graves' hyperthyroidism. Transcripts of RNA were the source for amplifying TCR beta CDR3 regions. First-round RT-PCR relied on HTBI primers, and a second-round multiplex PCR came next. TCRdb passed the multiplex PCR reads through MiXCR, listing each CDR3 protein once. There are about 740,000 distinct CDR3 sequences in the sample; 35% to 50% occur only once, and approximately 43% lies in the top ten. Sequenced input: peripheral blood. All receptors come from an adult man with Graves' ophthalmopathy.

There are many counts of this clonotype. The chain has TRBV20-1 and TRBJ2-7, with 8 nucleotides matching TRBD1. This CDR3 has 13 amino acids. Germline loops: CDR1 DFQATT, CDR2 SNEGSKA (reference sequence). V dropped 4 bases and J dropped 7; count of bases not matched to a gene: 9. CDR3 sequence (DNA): TGCAGTGCTATCGGGACAGGCCGGAGGGAGCAGTACTTC. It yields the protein CSAIGTGRREQYF.

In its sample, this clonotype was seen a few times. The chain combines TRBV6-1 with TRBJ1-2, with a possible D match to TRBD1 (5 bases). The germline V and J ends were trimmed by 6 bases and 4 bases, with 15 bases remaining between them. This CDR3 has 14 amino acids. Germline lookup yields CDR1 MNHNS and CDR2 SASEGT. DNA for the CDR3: TGTGCCAGCAGCCCCCCCGTAGGGACCTATGGCTACACCTTC. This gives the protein CASSPPVGTYGYTF.

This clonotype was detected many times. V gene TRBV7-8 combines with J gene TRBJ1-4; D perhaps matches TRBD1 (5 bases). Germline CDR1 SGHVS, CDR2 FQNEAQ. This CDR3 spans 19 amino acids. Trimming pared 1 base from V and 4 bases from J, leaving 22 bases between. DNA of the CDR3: TGTGCCAGCAGCTTAGGCGGTGCGGGACTCAAGTTGCGTAATGAAAAACTGTTTTTT. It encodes CASSLGGAGLKLRNEKLFF.

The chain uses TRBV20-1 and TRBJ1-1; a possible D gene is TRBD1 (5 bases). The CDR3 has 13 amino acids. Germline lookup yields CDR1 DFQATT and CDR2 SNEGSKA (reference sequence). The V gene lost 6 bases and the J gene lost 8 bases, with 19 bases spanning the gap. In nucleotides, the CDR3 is TGCAGTGCAACCAGGGAGGGGAGGGCCGAAGCTTTCTTT. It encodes CSATREGRAEAFF.

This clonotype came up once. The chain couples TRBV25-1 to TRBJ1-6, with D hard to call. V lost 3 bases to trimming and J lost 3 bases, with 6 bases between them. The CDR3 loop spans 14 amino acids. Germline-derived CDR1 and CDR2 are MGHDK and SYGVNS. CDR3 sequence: CASSDRLYNSPLHF. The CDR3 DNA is TGTGCCAGCAGTGACAGGCTCTATAATTCACCCCTCCACTTT.

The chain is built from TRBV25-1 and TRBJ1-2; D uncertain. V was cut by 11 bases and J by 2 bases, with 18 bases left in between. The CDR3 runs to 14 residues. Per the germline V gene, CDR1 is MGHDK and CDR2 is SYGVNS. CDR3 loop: CAWSPSGPNYGYTF. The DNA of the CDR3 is TGTGCCTGGAGTCCGTCAGGACCAAACTATGGCTACACCTTC.

The CDR3 sequence is CASRPDSNQPQHF. CDR3 in DNA: TGTGCCAGCCGACCCGATAGCAATCAGCCCCAGCATTTT. V usage is TRBV27 and J usage is TRBJ1-5; D ambiguous. Germline loops: CDR1 MNHEY, CDR2 SMNVEV (reference sequence). Trimming stripped 8 bases from V and 0 bases from J, with 8 bases between. The CDR3 consists of 13 residues.

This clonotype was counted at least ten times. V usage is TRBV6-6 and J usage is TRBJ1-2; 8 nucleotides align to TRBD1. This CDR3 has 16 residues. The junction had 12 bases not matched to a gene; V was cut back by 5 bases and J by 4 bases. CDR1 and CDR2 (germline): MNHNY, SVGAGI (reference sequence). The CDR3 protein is CASSDPGQGLIYGYTF. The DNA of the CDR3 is TGTGCCAGCAGTGATCCCGGACAGGGCTTGATCTATGGCTACACCTTC.

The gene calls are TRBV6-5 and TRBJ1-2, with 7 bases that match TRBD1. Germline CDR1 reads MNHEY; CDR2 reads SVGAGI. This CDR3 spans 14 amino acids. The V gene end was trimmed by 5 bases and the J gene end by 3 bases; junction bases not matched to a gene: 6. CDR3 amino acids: CASSRDRDYYGYTF. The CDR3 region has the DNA TGTGCCAGCAGTCGCGACAGGGACTACTATGGCTACACCTTC.

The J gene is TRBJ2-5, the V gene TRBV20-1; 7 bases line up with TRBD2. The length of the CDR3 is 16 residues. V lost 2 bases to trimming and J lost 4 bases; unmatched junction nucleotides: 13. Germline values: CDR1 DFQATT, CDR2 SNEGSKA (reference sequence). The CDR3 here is CSARSGFAGVSETQYF. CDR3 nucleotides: TGCAGTGCTAGATCCGGTTTTGCGGGAGTATCAGAGACCCAGTACTTC.

CDR3 bases: TGTGCCAGCTGCATTGAGAACACTGAAGCTTTCTTT. Translated: CASCIENTEAFF. The rearrangement links TRBV25-1 to TRBJ1-1; no clear D. The CDR3 has 12 residues. Germline values: CDR1 MGHDK, CDR2 SYGVNS. V lost 8 bases and J lost 1, with 8 bases in between. The variable domain in full, completed from reference TRBV25-1 and TRBJ1-1, reads EADIYQTPRYLVIGTGKKITLECSQTMGHDKMYWYQQDPGMELHLIHYSYGVNSTEKGDLSSESTVSRIRTEHFPLTLESARPSHTSQYLCASCIENTEAFFGQGTRLTVV.

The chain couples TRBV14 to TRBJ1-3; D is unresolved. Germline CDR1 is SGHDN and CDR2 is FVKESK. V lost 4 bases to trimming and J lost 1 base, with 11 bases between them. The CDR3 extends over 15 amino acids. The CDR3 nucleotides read TGTGCCAGCAGCCCTACACCAAAATCTGGAAACACCATATATTTT. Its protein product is CASSPTPKSGNTIYF.

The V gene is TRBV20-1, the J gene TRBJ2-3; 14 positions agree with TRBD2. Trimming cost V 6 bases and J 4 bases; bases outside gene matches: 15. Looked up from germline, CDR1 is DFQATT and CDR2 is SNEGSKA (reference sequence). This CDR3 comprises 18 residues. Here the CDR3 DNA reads TGCAGTGCCCTGGGACTAGCGGGAGTCATATTCCGGGCAGATACGCAGTATTTT. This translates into CSALGLAGVIFRADTQYF.

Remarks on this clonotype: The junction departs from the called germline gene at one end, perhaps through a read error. This chain's CDR3 is CASSTRTGSGYAF. As DNA, the CDR3 is TGTGCCAGCAGTACCCGAACAGGGTCTGGCTACGCCTTC. The chain employs TRBV6-2 or TRBV6-3 and TRBJ1-2; D is perhaps TRBD1 (6 bases). The CDR3 spans 13 residues. Germline CDR1 reads MNHEY; CDR2 reads SVGEGT.

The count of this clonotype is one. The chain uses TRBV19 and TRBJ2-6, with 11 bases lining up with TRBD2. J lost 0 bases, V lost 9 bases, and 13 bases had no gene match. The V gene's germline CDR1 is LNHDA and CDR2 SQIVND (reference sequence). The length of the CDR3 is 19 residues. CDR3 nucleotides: TGTGCCAGCAGGGCCCCGGGACTAGCGGATAGCTCTGGGGCCAACGTCCTGACTTTC. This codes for CASRAPGLADSSGANVLTF.

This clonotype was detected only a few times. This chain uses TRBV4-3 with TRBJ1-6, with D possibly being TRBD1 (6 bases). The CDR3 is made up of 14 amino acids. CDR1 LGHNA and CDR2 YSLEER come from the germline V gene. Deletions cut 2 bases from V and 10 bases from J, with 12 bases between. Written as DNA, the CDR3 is TGCGCCAGCAGCCAACTACAGGGTGGGTCACCCCTCCACTTT. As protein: CASSQLQGGSPLHF.

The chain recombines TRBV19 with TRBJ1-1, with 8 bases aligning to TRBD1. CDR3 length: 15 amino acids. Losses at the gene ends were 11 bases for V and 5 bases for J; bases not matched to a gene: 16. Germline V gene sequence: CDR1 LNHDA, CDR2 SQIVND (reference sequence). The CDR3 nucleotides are TGTGCCTGTGACCCGGGACAGGTTGGGGGGACTGAAGCTTTCTTT. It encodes CACDPGQVGGTEAFF. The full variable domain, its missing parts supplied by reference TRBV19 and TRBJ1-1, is DGGITQSPKYLFRKEGQNVTLSCEQNLNHDAMYWYRQDPGQGLRLIYYSQIVNDFQKGDIAEGYSVSREKKESFPLTVTSAQKNPTAFYLCACDPGQVGGTEAFFGQGTRLTVV.

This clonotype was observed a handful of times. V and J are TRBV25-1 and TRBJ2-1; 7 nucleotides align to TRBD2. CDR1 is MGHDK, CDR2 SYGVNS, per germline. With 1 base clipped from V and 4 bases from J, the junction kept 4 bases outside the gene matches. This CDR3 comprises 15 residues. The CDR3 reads CASSEFGTKYNEQFF. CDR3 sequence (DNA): TGTGCCAGCAGTGAATTTGGGACTAAGTACAATGAGCAGTTCTTC.

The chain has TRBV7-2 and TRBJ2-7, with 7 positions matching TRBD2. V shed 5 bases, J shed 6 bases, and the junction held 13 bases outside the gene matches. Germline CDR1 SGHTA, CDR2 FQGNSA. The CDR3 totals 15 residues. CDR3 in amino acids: CASSPKPGLMVEQYF. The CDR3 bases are TGTGCCAGCAGCCCTAAGCCGGGACTAATGGTCGAGCAGTACTTC.

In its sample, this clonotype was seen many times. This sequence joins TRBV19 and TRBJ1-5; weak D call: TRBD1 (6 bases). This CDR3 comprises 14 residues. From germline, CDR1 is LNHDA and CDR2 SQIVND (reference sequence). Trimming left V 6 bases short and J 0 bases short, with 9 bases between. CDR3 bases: TGTGCCAGTAGCTGGACAGTTAGCAATCAGCCCCAGCATTTT. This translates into CASSWTVSNQPQHF. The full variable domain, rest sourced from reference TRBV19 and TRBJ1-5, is DGGITQSPKYLFRKEGQNVTLSCEQNLNHDAMYWYRQDPGQGLRLIYYSQIVNDFQKGDIAEGYSVSREKKESFPLTVTSAQKNPTAFYLCASSWTVSNQPQHFGDGTRLSIL.

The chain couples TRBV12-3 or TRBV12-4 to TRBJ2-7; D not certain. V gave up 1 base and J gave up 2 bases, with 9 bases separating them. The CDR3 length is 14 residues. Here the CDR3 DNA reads TGTGCCAGCAGTTTAGGTAGGACGGCCTACGAGCAGTACTTC. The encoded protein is CASSLGRTAYEQYF.